This TCR beta chain comes out of a study of T-cell reconstitution after alpha-beta-depleted transplantation in children. V lost 0 bases and J 3 bases, leaving 8 bases between the germline ends. The CDR3 runs to 13 residues. The germline V gene has CDR1 DFQATT and CDR2 SNEGSKA (reference sequence). This clonotype was detected ten times or more. Preparing the TCRbeta library involved the use of unique molecular identifiers. MiXCR, applied by TCRdb to the PCR reads, yields one record per CDR3 protein. Among 500,000 to 600,000 distinct CDR3 sequences, around 19% were seen once, and the ten largest hold 2.5% to 3.5%.

This TCR was recovered from a human donor who donated a stem cell graft to a child with acute lymphoblastic leukemia. This sample comprised PBMCs from the stem cell graft donor, obtained from the stem cell graft. V gene TRBV20-1 combines with J gene TRBJ1-1; D possibly corresponds to TRBD1 (5 bases). This CDR3 reads CSARDPGDTEAFF. The CDR3 bases are TGCAGTGCTAGAGATCCGGGGGACACTGAAGCTTTCTTT.